What follows are 21 T cell receptor beta chains derived from one specimen sequenced in a study of Graves' ophthalmopathy and Graves' hyperthyroidism. RNA transcripts provided the template for amplifying TCR beta CDR3 regions. HTBI primers were used in a first-round RT-PCR, which preceded a second-round multiplex PCR. TCRdb used MiXCR to reprocess the multiplex PCR reads, holding one entry per CDR3 protein. This sample yields approximately 460,000 distinct CDR3 sequences, of which around 15% are seen a single time; 9.8% belongs to the top ten. The sample was blood. These receptors all come from a woman aged 25 to 39 with Graves' ophthalmopathy.

This clonotype appeared many times. The genes are TRBV2 and TRBJ2-7; 8 bases agree with TRBD1. The germline V gene encodes CDR1 SNHLY and CDR2 FYNNEI. J gave up 9 bases and V 5 bases, and 15 bases lay outside the gene matches. The CDR3 contains 15 residues. The CDR3 sequence: CASSSGTGHRPGQYF. The CDR3 region has the DNA TGTGCCAGCAGTTCCGGGACAGGACACAGACCAGGGCAGTACTTC.

In the case of this clonotype: A much larger clone differs by one base, so this may be a read error. The rearrangement joins TRBV12-3 or TRBV12-4 to TRBJ1-1, with 7 bases fitting TRBD1. The CDR3 extends over 14 amino acids. With V trimmed by 10 bases and J by 2 bases, 10 bases remained unmatched. This CDR3 reads CAISPQGFNTEAFF. CDR3 DNA sequence: TGTGCCATCAGCCCACAGGGGTTTAACACTGAAGCTTTCTTT.

Many counts were recorded for this clonotype. The J gene is TRBJ1-5, the V gene TRBV30, with D possibly TRBD1 on 5 matching bases. The CDR3 covers 13 residues. Germline CDR1 GTSNPN, CDR2 SVGIG (reference sequence). The V end was cut by 1 base, the J end by 7 bases, with 11 bases between. CDR3 nucleotide sequence: TGTGCCTGGAGTGGAGGGGAGGTACAGCCCCAGCATTTT. This translates into CAWSGGEVQPQHF.

The rearrangement links TRBV19 to TRBJ1-3; 7 bases are shared with TRBD1. Trimming removed 7 bases from V and 2 bases from J; junction bases left unmatched: 11. The V gene's germline CDR1 is LNHDA and CDR2 SQIVND (reference sequence). The CDR3 contains 16 residues. The CDR3 loop is CASTSERQGTGNTIYF. As DNA, the CDR3 is TGTGCCAGTACCTCCGAGAGACAGGGAACTGGAAACACCATATATTTT.

About this clonotype itself: This could be a read error, since a much larger clone is one nucleotide away. This chain connects TRBV28 to TRBJ1-1; TRBD1 matches 8 bases. Germline V gene sequence: CDR1 MDHEN, CDR2 SYDVKM. Trimming removed 2 bases from V and 12 bases from J; junction bases left unmatched: 5. This CDR3 contains 12 residues. The CDR3 protein is CASSLRTGYSFF. The CDR3, as DNA: TGTGCCAGCAGTTTAAGGACAGGGTATTCTTTCTTT.

Ten or more counts support this clonotype. The chain uses TRBV28 and TRBJ1-1, with D possibly TRBD1 on 5 matching bases. V was clipped by 7 bases and J by 6 bases, with 9 bases between them. The CDR3 runs 11 residues. Germline V gene lookup returns CDR1 MDHEN and CDR2 SYDVKM. As DNA, the CDR3 is TGTGCCAGCATGCAGGGAGCTGAAGCTTTCTTT. Its translation is CASMQGAEAFF.

The V and J genes are TRBV13 and TRBJ2-2, with 7 nucleotides matching TRBD2. Germline lookup yields CDR1 PRHDT and CDR2 FYEKMQ (reference sequence). V was pared by 5 bases and J by 0 bases, with 6 bases of the junction left unmatched. This CDR3 spans 16 amino acids. CDR3 nucleotide sequence: TGTGCCAGCAGCCCAATAAGCGGGGCGAACACCGGGGAGCTGTTTTTT. Protein sequence: CASSPISGANTGELFF.

This clonotype was counted once. Possible read error: a much larger clone is one base away. The chain is built from TRBV6-5 and TRBJ2-7, with D uncertain. The CDR3 loop spans 14 amino acids. Trimming removed 0 bases at V and 0 bases at J, with 6 bases between. Per germline, CDR1 MNHEY and CDR2 SVGAGI. The CDR3 sequence: CASSYSKASYEQYF. DNA of the CDR3: TGTGCCAGCAGTTACTCGAAAGCCTCCTACGAGCAGTACTTC.

Points on this clonotype: This is likely a read error, given that the CDR3 carries no conserved phenylalanine or tryptophan at its end. The chain couples TRBV20-1 to TRBJ2-2; no clear D. This CDR3 region has 13 residues. V lost 1 base, J lost 2 bases, and 5 bases lay in between. The germline gives CDR1 DFQATT, CDR2 SNEGSKA (reference sequence). The CDR3 DNA is TGCAGTGCTAGAGGACTTAACACCGGGGAGCTGTTTGTT. It yields the protein CSARGLNTGELFV.

The V and J genes are TRBV6-1 and TRBJ1-4; D is unclear. Germline V CDR1 and CDR2: MNHNS, SASEGT. The V end was cut by 3 bases, the J end by 8 bases, with 10 bases between. The CDR3 totals 13 residues. CDR3: CASSDPQSEKLFF. The CDR3 DNA is TGTGCCAGCAGTGACCCGCAGAGCGAAAAACTGTTTTTT.

In its sample, this clonotype was seen many times. V gene TRBV12-3 or TRBV12-4 combines with J gene TRBJ1-3; D is unclear. CDR3 size: 19 residues. Trimming pared 4 bases from V and 0 bases from J, leaving 22 bases between. The chain's CDR3 is CASSCDNITSFYSGNTIYF. Written as DNA, the CDR3 is TGTGCCAGCAGTTGTGATAACATAACCTCCTTTTACTCTGGAAACACCATATATTTT.

This clonotype was seen a handful of times. This chain connects TRBV7-2 to TRBJ1-2, with 9 bases lining up with TRBD1. V shed 5 bases and J 8 bases; nucleotides not matched to a gene: 9. The CDR3 is made up of 14 amino acids. In germline, CDR1 is SGHTA, CDR2 FQGNSA. The CDR3 spells CASSARQGGQGYTF. CDR3 nucleotides: TGTGCCAGCAGCGCTCGACAGGGGGGTCAAGGCTACACCTTC.

This clonotype was observed many times. The chain is built from TRBV28 and TRBJ2-2; D gene ambiguous. The germline V gene encodes CDR1 MDHEN and CDR2 SYDVKM. This CDR3 is 14 amino acids long. V was cut by 5 bases and J by 3 bases, with 10 bases left in between. The CDR3 here is CASSGNSDTGELFF. The DNA of the CDR3 is TGTGCCAGCAGTGGGAACAGTGACACCGGGGAGCTGTTTTTT. Together with reference TRBV28 and TRBJ2-2, the CDR3 gives the full variable domain: DVKVTQSSRYLVKRTGEKVFLECVQDMDHENMFWYRQDPGLGLRLIYFSYDVKMKEKGDIPEGYSVSREKKERFSLILESASTNQTSMYLCASSGNSDTGELFFGEGSRLTVL.

This chain links TRBV5-5 with TRBJ2-6, with TRBD1 matching over 7 bases. The ends lost 0 bases at V and 1 base at J; junction bases unmatched: 4. This CDR3 is 17 amino acids long. Germline CDR1 reads SGHKS; CDR2 reads YYEKEE (reference sequence). The CDR3 nucleotides are TGTGCCAGCAGCTTGGTGGCCAGGGGGTCTGGGGCCAACGTCCTGACTTTC. This encodes CASSLVARGSGANVLTF.

This clonotype was observed a handful of times. This chain uses TRBV3-1 with TRBJ2-5, with D uncertain. Trimming removed 5 bases from V and 6 bases from J, with 10 bases in between. The CDR3 spans 12 residues. Germline CDR1 is LGHDT and CDR2 is YNNKEL (reference sequence). This CDR3 reads CASSDVWKTQYF. The CDR3 DNA reads TGTGCCAGCAGCGATGTATGGAAGACCCAGTACTTC.

In this sample, this clonotype turned up many times. The V gene is TRBV2, the J gene TRBJ2-4; D is possibly TRBD1 (6 bases). CDR3 length equals 14 residues. V lost 5 bases, J lost 7 bases, and 15 bases lay in between. Germline lookup yields CDR1 SNHLY and CDR2 FYNNEI. CDR3 residues: CASSQAGGRNIQYF. CDR3 DNA sequence: TGTGCCAGCAGTCAGGCTGGGGGCCGTAACATTCAGTACTTC. Drawing the rest from reference TRBV2 and TRBJ2-4, the complete variable domain is EPEVTQTPSHQVTQMGQEVILRCVPISNHLYFYWYRQILGQKVEFLVSFYNNEISEKSEIFDDQFSVERPDGSNFTLKIRSTKLEDSAMYFCASSQAGGRNIQYFGAGTRLSVL.

This sequence joins TRBV4-1 and TRBJ2-5; D is possibly TRBD2 (7 bases). The CDR3 has 14 residues. CDR1 and CDR2 (germline): MGHRA, YSYEKL. Trimming took 5 bases from V and 5 from J, leaving 15 bases between them. DNA of the CDR3: TGCGCCAGCAGCTGGGGGGGGGGCCGGGAGACCCAGTACTTC. Translating it yields CASSWGGGRETQYF.

As for this clonotype: A much larger clone differs from this one at a single base, so this may be a read error. The V call is TRBV6-1, the J call TRBJ1-1; TRBD1 matches at 8 bases. Germline CDR1 reads MNHNS; CDR2 reads SASEGT. This CDR3 spans 14 amino acids. The CDR3: CASRHRGSKTEACF. The CDR3 nucleotides read TGTGCCAGCAGACACAGGGGGTCGAAGACTGAAGCTTGCTTT.

This chain connects TRBV28 to TRBJ2-4; D possibly matches TRBD1 or TRBD2 (5 bases each). Germline V lookup: CDR1 MDHEN, CDR2 SYDVKM. This CDR3 has 12 amino acids. V was pared by 5 bases and J by 7 bases, with 9 bases between. In nucleotides, the CDR3 is TGTGCCAGCAGTCTTTGGGGGAACATTCAGTACTTC. Its translation is CASSLWGNIQYF.

CDR3 DNA sequence: TGTGCCACCTCGTCGGGAGTGGAGACCCAGTACTTC. Protein sequence: CATSSGVETQYF. This sequence joins TRBV6-1 and TRBJ2-5; possible D gene TRBD2, 6 bases. The ends were cut back, 10 bases at V and 5 bases at J, with 14 bases in the middle. The CDR3 has 12 residues. Germline V gene sequence: CDR1 MNHNS, CDR2 SASEGT.

The chain links TRBV7-2 to TRBJ1-3, with D tentatively TRBD1 (6 bases). This CDR3 has 15 residues. Trimming cost V 2 bases and J 3 bases, with 11 bases left between them. The germline gives CDR1 SGHTA, CDR2 FQGNSA. The CDR3 loop is CASSLPWTVGNTIYF. The CDR3 nucleotides read TGTGCCAGCAGCTTACCTTGGACAGTTGGAAACACCATATATTTT.